The source of this T cell receptor (beta chain) is a study of blood T cell repertoires in COVID-19. Study information: Spain, Italy and the United States supplied samples that represented acute and convalescent COVID-19.

Authors' methods: Estimation of nucleated cell counts relied on the amplification of reference gene primers. Method: immunoSEQ multiplex PCR; TCRdb's copy keeps in-frame clones and lacks some. V, J and clone size were drawn from that table, and D and trimming were deduced from the DNA. This table holds 180,000 or so clones, about four fifths found once. V was pared by 5 bases and J by 9 bases, with 10 bases of the junction left unmatched. The CDR3 contains 15 residues. Germline V gene data show CDR1 as LNHNV and CDR2 as YYDKDF (reference sequence). Sequences were obtained from peripheral blood. This clonotype was obtained from a woman aged 35 to 49 with COVID-19, enrolled during active disease. The chain couples TRBV15 to TRBJ2-1; TRBD2 matches at 10 bases. The CDR3 DNA follows: TGTGCCACCAGCTACGAGCGGGAGGGCCTTGGTGAGCAGTTCTTC. Amino acids: CATSYEREGLGEQFF. The whole variable domain, remainder taken from reference TRBV15 and TRBJ2-1, is DAMVIQNPRYQVTQFGKPVTLSCSQTLNHNVMYWYQQKSSQAPKLLFHYYDKDFNNEADTPDNFQSRRPNTSFCFLDIRSPGLGDTAMYLCATSYEREGLGEQFFGPGTRLTVL.